This TCR beta chain came from a study of shared clonotypes between healthy human individuals. Trimming took off 1 base at V and 4 bases at J, with 10 bases between the two ends. Germline V lookup: CDR1 SGHAT, CDR2 FQNNGV. There are 14 residues in the CDR3. Profiling relied on immunoSEQ multiplex PCR, and the TCRdb table lists in-frame clones only, not all of them. The sample gives fewer than 550,000 clones, 60% to 80% of which show up once; around 13% is in the top ten. Nashville, Tennessee was home to all donors, each a Caucasian adult. Genomic DNA for unsorted samples, which was extracted with the QIAamp DNA Blood Mini kit, came from around 86 million PBMCs.

Sequencing input: PBMCs. The chain recombines TRBV11-2 with TRBJ2-5; D gene ambiguous. This TCR derives from a woman between 40 and 50 years old in good health. Some clones in this sample may be carry-over from other donors' samples. CDR3 in DNA: TGTGCCAGCAGCTTAGGATCTAGTCGAGAGACCCAGTACTTC. Its protein product is CASSLGSSRETQYF. Combining the CDR3 with reference TRBV11-2 and TRBJ2-5 gives the whole variable domain EAGVAQSPRYKIIEKRQSVAFWCNPISGHATLYWYQQILGQGPKLLIQFQNNGVVDDSQLPKDRFSAERLKGVDSTLKIQPAKLEDSAVYLCASSLGSSRETQYFGPGTRLLVL.